The 16 T cell receptor beta chains reported below all come from one sample, sequenced in a study of control samples from healthy donors and cancer patients. Clones were read by immunoSEQ multiplex PCR, and TCRdb kept only the in-frame ones, dropping some. The sample lists approximately 100,000 clones, 70% to 85% occurring once. The specimen was PBMCs. The receptors originated from a man aged 70 or older with lung cancer.

This clone was found a few times. The rearrangement links TRBV6-1 to TRBJ1-5, with 10 bases aligning to TRBD1. V lost 1 base to trimming and J lost 1 base; unmatched junction nucleotides: 1. There are 16 residues in the CDR3. Looked up from germline, CDR1 is MNHNS and CDR2 is SASEGT. In nucleotides, the CDR3 is TGTGCCAGCAGTGAAGGACAGGGGGCGAGCAATCAGCCCCAGCATTTT. Translating it yields CASSEGQGASNQPQHF.

The chain has TRBV15 and TRBJ1-4; D gene unclear. The CDR3 length is 13 residues. V dropped 0 bases and J dropped 4 bases, with 3 bases sitting between them. Germline loops: CDR1 LNHNV, CDR2 YYDKDF (reference sequence). CDR3 region: CATSRDVNEKLFF. In DNA, the CDR3 is TGTGCCACCAGCAGAGATGTTAATGAAAAACTGTTTTTT.

This clone has just one count. V and J are TRBV6-6 and TRBJ1-2; TRBD1 aligns across 10 bases. The ends lost 2 bases at V and 7 bases at J; junction bases unmatched: 7. The germline V gene has CDR1 MNHNY and CDR2 SVGAGI (reference sequence). This CDR3 is built from 15 residues. The CDR3 DNA is TGTGCCAGCAGTTACCCTGGACAGGGGGGTACTGGCTACACCTTC. This gives the protein CASSYPGQGGTGYTF.

The genes are TRBV6-5 and TRBJ2-7; a weak D match, TRBD2 (6 bases). Trimming pared 6 bases from V and 0 bases from J, leaving 15 bases between. The CDR3 sequence is 15 residues long. Germline values: CDR1 MNHEY, CDR2 SVGAGI. In DNA, the CDR3 is TGTGCCAGCAGGATTATTGGGGGGAACTCCTACGAGCAGTACTTC. Its translation is CASRIIGGNSYEQYF.

This chain joins TRBV12-3 or TRBV12-4 and TRBJ1-2; D is undetermined. Trimming took off 8 bases at V and 2 bases at J, with 12 bases between the two ends. CDR3 length equals 13 residues. In nucleotides, the CDR3 is TGTGCCAGCCACTACGGGGTGAACTATGGCTACACCTTC. This translates into CASHYGVNYGYTF.

J is TRBJ2-7 and V is TRBV5-5; D not certain. V was pared by 0 bases and J by 4 bases, with 20 bases between. The CDR3 covers 17 residues. Per the germline V gene, CDR1 is SGHKS and CDR2 is YYEKEE (reference sequence). This chain's CDR3 is CASSLAHSSGIGYEQYF. The CDR3 nucleotides are TGTGCCAGCAGCTTGGCCCACAGTTCCGGTATAGGGTACGAGCAGTACTTC.

The chain couples TRBV19 to TRBJ1-4, with TRBD1 as a possible D gene (5 bases). V was cut by 5 bases and J by 7 bases, with 14 bases left in between. The germline gives CDR1 LNHDA, CDR2 SQIVND (reference sequence). There are 14 residues in the CDR3. For the CDR3, the DNA is TGTGCCAGTAGTCAAGGAGGGGACTTTGAAAAACTGTTTTTT. This sequence encodes CASSQGGDFEKLFF. Filled out from reference TRBV19 and TRBJ1-4, the complete variable domain reads DGGITQSPKYLFRKEGQNVTLSCEQNLNHDAMYWYRQDPGQGLRLIYYSQIVNDFQKGDIAEGYSVSREKKESFPLTVTSAQKNPTAFYLCASSQGGDFEKLFFGSGTQLSVL.

The CDR3 sequence: CASSLYRGGNEQFF. CDR3 nucleotide sequence: TGTGCCAGCAGCTTGTACCGGGGAGGCAATGAGCAGTTCTTC. The gene calls are TRBV11-3 and TRBJ2-1, with D perhaps TRBD2 (6 bases). The V gene lost 3 bases and the J gene lost 6 bases, with 12 bases spanning the gap. The germline gives CDR1 SGHNT, CDR2 YENEEA. The CDR3 contains 14 residues.

This chain connects TRBV7-6 to TRBJ2-3; D unclear. This CDR3 has 12 amino acids. Trimming took 5 bases from V and 1 from J, leaving 4 bases between them. The germline V gene encodes CDR1 SGHVS and CDR2 FNYEAQ. The CDR3 loop reads CASSGGTDTQYF. The CDR3 nucleotides are TGTGCCAGCAGCGGGGGCACAGATACGCAGTATTTT.

This clone is a singleton in its sample. CDR3 nucleotides: TGTGCCAGCAGTTTCCGGGACTCCATAACCCCCTACAATGAGCAGTTCTTC. Translation gives CASSFRDSITPYNEQFF. This chain links TRBV7-9 with TRBJ2-1, with D maybe TRBD2 (6 bases). Deletions cut 6 bases from V and 2 bases from J, with 20 bases between. The CDR3 totals 17 residues. Per the germline V gene, CDR1 is SEHNR and CDR2 is FQNEAQ (reference sequence).

The rearrangement uses TRBV10-1 and TRBJ2-2; unclear D gene. V gave up 5 bases and J gave up 0 bases, with 1 base separating them. CDR3 size: 12 residues. Looked up from germline, CDR1 is WNHNN and CDR2 is SYGVQD (reference sequence). The CDR3 DNA reads as TGCGCCAGCAGTCCGAACACCGGGGAGCTGTTTTTT. It specifies CASSPNTGELFF.

The chain has TRBV7-9 and TRBJ1-3; 8 bases agree with TRBD1. Germline CDR1 and CDR2: SEHNR and FQNEAQ (reference sequence). V lost 1 base to trimming and J lost 0 bases; unmatched junction nucleotides: 5. The CDR3 extends over 17 amino acids. Written as DNA, the CDR3 is TGTGCCAGCAGCTTAGTAGGGACAGGCGTCTCTGGAAACACCATATATTTT. This codes for CASSLVGTGVSGNTIYF. The variable domain in full, with the rest retrieved from reference TRBV7-9 and TRBJ1-3, is DTGVSQNPRHKITKRGQNVTFRCDPISEHNRLYWYRQTLGQGPEFLTYFQNEAQLEKSRLLSDRFSAERPKGSFSTLEIQRTEQGDSAMYLCASSLVGTGVSGNTIYFGEGSWLTVV.

This sequence joins TRBV5-1 and TRBJ2-7; 7 bases agree with TRBD2. The V gene end was trimmed by 5 bases and the J gene end by 0 bases; junction bases not matched to a gene: 5. CDR1 and CDR2 from the germline V gene are SGHRS and YFSETQ. This CDR3 has 14 amino acids. CDR3 sequence (DNA): TGCGCCAGCAGGAGGACTAGAAGCTCCTACGAGCAGTACTTC. Translating it yields CASRRTRSSYEQYF.

The chain has TRBV7-9 and TRBJ2-3; TRBD1 matches 7 bases. This CDR3 is built from 14 residues. Germline CDR1 SEHNR, CDR2 FQNEAQ (reference sequence). Unmatched junction bases numbered 4, after V lost 3 bases and J lost 4 bases. CDR3 bases: TGTGCCAGCAGCTTGCACAGGGGTGCAGATACGCAGTATTTT. Translation gives CASSLHRGADTQYF.

This chain links TRBV5-1 with TRBJ1-3, with a weak D call TRBD1 (6 bases). The germline V and J ends were trimmed by 7 bases and 4 bases, with 15 bases remaining between them. The CDR3 has 14 residues. Germline V CDR1 and CDR2: SGHRS, YFSETQ. DNA of the CDR3: TGCGCCAGCTCGGAGGGGGGCGACGGAAACACCATATATTTT. Its protein is CASSEGGDGNTIYF.

This chain links TRBV24-1 with TRBJ2-2, with TRBD1 matching over 12 bases. This CDR3 is built from 17 residues. The germline gives CDR1 KGHDR, CDR2 SFDVKD. J was trimmed by 6 bases and V by 4 bases; bases with no gene match: 8. CDR3 amino acids: CATSDLGTGGAAGELFF. CDR3 DNA sequence: TGTGCCACCAGTGACCTGGGGACAGGGGGCGCCGCCGGGGAGCTGTTTTTT.